This entry is about one T cell receptor beta chain. Its antigen remains unidentified. Treatment defined: roughly 18 received Ad26.COV2.S at low or high dose, single or two shots; a few received placebo; per-sample allocation not given. Vaccine and placebo recipients were sampled on day 63 after the first injection. The V gene end was trimmed by 8 bases and the J gene end by 5 bases; junction bases not matched to a gene: 6. The V gene's germline CDR1 is SGHNT and CDR2 YENEEA. The CDR3 is 12 residues long. This sample was taken from a study of Ad26.COV2.S vaccination and SARS-CoV-2 variants. Study details: In the COV1001 trial, the donor was in the Ad26.COV2.S arm. Into the muscle, Ad26.COV2.S was dosed once or twice, 56 days apart.

Only in-frame clones appear in the TCRdb table, and some are missing; sequencing was by immunoSEQ multiplex PCR. The table records just under 250,000 clones, 88% of them present only once. Findings of the study overall: Responses of T cells in total may have been underestimated by the TCR breadth and depth analyses.

This material consisted of peripheral blood, taken in a trial of Ad26.COV2.S vaccine versus placebo. This chain joins TRBV11-3 and TRBJ2-7; 7 bases align to TRBD1. This receptor was taken from a person aged 18 to 65 who received the Ad26.COV2.S COVID-19 vaccine or a placebo. The CDR3 sequence: CASPDRVHEQYF. The CDR3 DNA follows: TGTGCCAGCCCCGACAGGGTCCACGAGCAGTACTTC.